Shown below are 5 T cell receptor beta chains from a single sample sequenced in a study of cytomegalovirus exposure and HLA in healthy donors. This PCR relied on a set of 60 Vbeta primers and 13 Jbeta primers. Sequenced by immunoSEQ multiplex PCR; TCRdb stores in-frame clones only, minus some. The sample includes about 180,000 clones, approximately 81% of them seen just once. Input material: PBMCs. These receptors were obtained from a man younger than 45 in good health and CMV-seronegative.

The CDR3 DNA reads as TGCGCCAGCAGCTCGGGGGGGACGTACCAAGAGACCCAGTACTTC. It encodes CASSSGGTYQETQYF. The rearrangement joins TRBV5-1 to TRBJ2-5; 8 bases map to TRBD2. The trim removed 3 bases at V and 0 bases at J, leaving 4 bases unmatched. CDR3 length: 15 residues. In germline, CDR1 is SGHRS, CDR2 YFSETQ. Full variable domain (rest looked up from reference TRBV5-1 and TRBJ2-5): KAGVTQTPRYLIKTRGQQVTLSCSPISGHRSVSWYQQTPGQGLQFLFEYFSETQRNKGNFPGRFSGRQFSNSRSEMNVSTLELGDSALYLCASSSGGTYQETQYFGPGTRLLVL.

CDR3 sequence (DNA): TGTGCCAGCAGCCAACTTGCGGGAGCAGGATTACGGTACGAGCAGTACTTC. Residues: CASSQLAGAGLRYEQYF. The chain uses TRBV14 and TRBJ2-7, with 7 bases that match TRBD2. V gave up 2 bases and J gave up 4 bases; unmatched junction bases: 14. There are 17 residues in the CDR3. Germline lookup yields CDR1 SGHDN and CDR2 FVKESK.

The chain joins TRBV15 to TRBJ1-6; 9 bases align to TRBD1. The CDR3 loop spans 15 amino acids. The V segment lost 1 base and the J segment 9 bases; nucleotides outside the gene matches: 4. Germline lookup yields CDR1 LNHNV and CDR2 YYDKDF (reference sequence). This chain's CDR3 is CATSRVSTGGSPLHF. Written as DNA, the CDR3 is TGTGCCACCAGCAGAGTATCGACAGGGGGTTCACCCCTCCACTTT.

The CDR3 nucleotides read TGTGCCAGCAGGCCGCCCGGCTCCTATAATTCACCCCTCCACTTT. Protein product: CASRPPGSYNSPLHF. The chain is built from TRBV6-5 and TRBJ1-6, with D unclear. There are 15 residues in the CDR3. V lost 6 bases and J 0 bases, leaving 9 bases between the germline ends. Per germline, CDR1 MNHEY and CDR2 SVGAGI.

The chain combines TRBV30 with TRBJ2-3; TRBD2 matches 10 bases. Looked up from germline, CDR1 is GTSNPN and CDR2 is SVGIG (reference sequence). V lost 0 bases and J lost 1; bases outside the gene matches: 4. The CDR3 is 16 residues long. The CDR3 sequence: CAWSVAGGYRTDTQYF. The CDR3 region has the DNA TGTGCCTGGAGTGTAGCGGGGGGGTACCGCACAGATACGCAGTATTTT.